This T cell receptor (beta chain) came from a study of T cell clonotyping in hematopoietic cell transplantation. The method was immunoSEQ multiplex PCR; TCRdb's version includes in-frame clones alone and lacks a portion of them. Of approximately 9,600 clones in the sample, around 79% were seen once. The CDR3 totals 13 residues. The V gene lost 2 bases and the J gene lost 7 bases, with 9 bases spanning the gap. Germline V gives CDR1 KGHSH, CDR2 LQKENI. The sample consisted of PBMCs, taken 30 days after allogeneic stem cell transplant. The receptor was isolated from a female patient in her forties or fifties who had an allogeneic stem cell transplant from a related donor, so T cells may come from the graft donor. Some clones in this sample may be carry-over from other donors' samples. The chain couples TRBV18 to TRBJ2-1; no firm D call. The CDR3, as DNA: TGTGCCAGCTCACCAGCACTCTTAAATGAGCAGTTCTTC. Its protein product is CASSPALLNEQFF.